This passage covers 29 T cell receptor beta chains from one sample sequenced in a study of control samples from healthy donors and cancer patients. Assay used: immunoSEQ multiplex PCR; TCRdb lists only in-frame clones, some missing. The data show 45,000 or so clones, 70% to 90% seen once. The specimen was PBMCs. All receptors come from a woman between 55 and 75 years old with lung cancer.

This sequence joins TRBV27 and TRBJ2-3; D remains ambiguous. The CDR3 is 16 residues long. V was shortened by 10 bases and J by 1 base, with 21 bases between the two germline ends. Germline CDR1 reads MNHEY; CDR2 reads SMNVEV (reference sequence). The CDR3 sequence: CAIRQTLEIGTDTQYF. In DNA form, the CDR3 reads TGTGCCATTAGACAAACACTGGAGATAGGCACAGATACGCAGTATTTT.

This chain connects TRBV7-6 to TRBJ1-2; D might be TRBD1 (6 bases). Trimming removed 5 bases from V and 4 bases from J, with 23 bases in between. The germline gives CDR1 SGHVS, CDR2 FNYEAQ. The CDR3 consists of 17 residues. This CDR3 is CASSGTGHRSNGYGYTF. The CDR3, as DNA: TGTGCCAGCAGCGGGACGGGACACCGTAGTAACGGCTATGGCTACACCTTC.

The V and J genes are TRBV2 and TRBJ2-3, with D possibly TRBD2 on 5 matching bases. The V end lost 3 bases, the J end lost 2 bases, and 12 bases lay between the germline ends. This CDR3 has 15 residues. Germline V CDR1 and CDR2: SNHLY, FYNNEI. The CDR3 DNA reads as TGTGCCAGCAGTGAGGGAGAACCTCTCACAGATACGCAGTATTTT. It yields the protein CASSEGEPLTDTQYF.

This sequence joins TRBV9 and TRBJ2-1; D call uncertain. This CDR3 comprises 13 residues. Germline CDR1 and CDR2: SGDLS and YYNGEE. V gave up 1 base and J gave up 4 bases, with 6 bases separating them. The CDR3 here is CASSVLLYNEQFF. CDR3 nucleotide sequence: TGTGCCAGCAGCGTACTACTATACAATGAGCAGTTCTTC.

The V gene is TRBV11-2, the J gene TRBJ2-4, with D possibly being TRBD1 (8 bases). Germline V gives CDR1 SGHAT, CDR2 FQNNGV. This CDR3 spans 13 amino acids. The ends were cut back, 4 bases at V and 8 bases at J, with 12 bases in the middle. The CDR3 DNA follows: TGTGCCAGCAGCTGGACAGGGAGGGACATTCAGTACTTC. Translated, it gives CASSWTGRDIQYF.

In this sample, this clone turned up a few times. The chain is built from TRBV27 and TRBJ1-5; possibly TRBD1 for D (5 bases). Germline assignment: CDR1 MNHEY and CDR2 SMNVEV (reference sequence). This CDR3 contains 13 residues. Trimming shortened V by 5 bases and J by 6 bases, and 11 bases separated the two germline ends. CDR3 bases: TGTGCCAGCAGTGAGGGACGGAGTCAGCCCCAGCATTTT. Amino acid sequence: CASSEGRSQPQHF.

V gene TRBV19 combines with J gene TRBJ2-3; TRBD1 matches at 9 bases. The CDR3 runs to 16 residues. V dropped 6 bases and J dropped 5; count of bases not matched to a gene: 12. CDR1 and CDR2 from the germline V gene are LNHDA and SQIVND (reference sequence). In nucleotides, the CDR3 is TGTGCCAGTAGCACCCGACAGGGGGGGAAGAGAGATACGCAGTATTTT. Translated: CASSTRQGGKRDTQYF.

This chain links TRBV28 with TRBJ1-1, with 7 nucleotides matching TRBD1. Germline loops: CDR1 MDHEN, CDR2 SYDVKM. The CDR3 runs to 14 residues. Trimming took 2 bases from V and 2 from J; bases not matched to a gene: 2. CDR3: CASSLGTVNTEAFF. CDR3 coding DNA: TGTGCCAGCAGTTTAGGGACAGTCAACACTGAAGCTTTCTTT.

The chain carries TRBV6-6 and TRBJ2-5, with 10 bases identical to TRBD2. CDR1 and CDR2 from the germline V gene are MNHNY and SVGAGI (reference sequence). This CDR3 has 15 residues. Trimming took 5 bases from V and 5 from J; bases not matched to a gene: 8. In DNA form, the CDR3 reads TGTGCCAGCAGTATTTCTAGCGGGAGTGGTGAGACCCAGTACTTC. Translation gives CASSISSGSGETQYF.

This rearrangement joins TRBV2 to TRBJ2-7; the D gene is possibly TRBD2 (6 bases). Germline CDR1 and CDR2: SNHLY and FYNNEI. Trimming took off 5 bases at V and 6 bases at J, with 17 bases between the two ends. The CDR3 is 14 residues long. The CDR3 sequence is CASSQQRVPGEQYF. The CDR3 region has the DNA TGTGCCAGCAGTCAACAGCGGGTTCCGGGCGAGCAGTACTTC.

J is TRBJ2-3 and V is TRBV3-1 (or the pseudogene TRBV3-2), with 7 bases aligning to TRBD2. This CDR3 has 16 residues. Germline V gene lookup returns CDR1 LGHDT and CDR2 YNNKEL (reference sequence). J gave up 6 bases and V 1 base, and 10 bases lay outside the gene matches. The CDR3 here is CASSQAGGGPSDTQYF. The CDR3 nucleotides are TGTGCCAGCAGCCAAGCGGGGGGAGGGCCGTCCGATACGCAGTATTTT.

The chain is built from TRBV5-1 and TRBJ2-6; D unclear. There are 13 residues in the CDR3. V gave up 4 bases and J gave up 1 base, with 3 bases separating them. The V gene's germline CDR1 is SGHRS and CDR2 YFSETQ. The CDR3 is CASSESGANVLTF. CDR3 in DNA: TGCGCCAGCAGCGAATCTGGGGCCAACGTCCTGACTTTC.

The chain uses TRBV7-6 and TRBJ1-1; D not resolved. The germline gives CDR1 SGHVS, CDR2 FNYEAQ. This CDR3 region has 13 residues. Trimming pared 3 bases from V and 1 base from J, leaving 6 bases between. This CDR3 is CASSLEPNTEAFF. CDR3 DNA: TGTGCCAGCAGCTTGGAACCGAACACTGAAGCTTTCTTT.

The V gene is TRBV6-5, the J gene TRBJ2-7, with TRBD1 matching 8 bases. V lost 7 bases, J lost 5 bases, and 7 bases stayed unmatched. The CDR3 consists of 13 residues. Germline V gives CDR1 MNHEY, CDR2 SVGAGI. The CDR3 region is CASTGQGRDEQYF. CDR3 in DNA: TGTGCCAGCACTGGACAGGGTAGGGACGAGCAGTACTTC.

V is TRBV2 and J is TRBJ1-1; D gene unclear. The CDR3 loop spans 12 amino acids. Trimming shortened V by 2 bases and J by 10 bases, and 11 bases separated the two germline ends. CDR1 and CDR2 from the germline V gene are SNHLY and FYNNEI. The CDR3: CASSEYTAGAFF. The CDR3 DNA sequence: TGTGCCAGCAGTGAATACACCGCGGGAGCTTTCTTT.

The chain uses TRBV6-1 and TRBJ1-2; 7 bases match TRBD1. Germline lookup yields CDR1 MNHNS and CDR2 SASEGT. This CDR3 comprises 15 residues. V was clipped by 3 bases and J by 0 bases; unmatched bases: 4. The CDR3 here is CASSDGTASNYGYTF. CDR3 nucleotide sequence: TGTGCCAGCAGTGATGGGACAGCTTCTAACTATGGCTACACCTTC.

The genes are TRBV6-4 and TRBJ2-6; no reliable D call. The CDR3 loop spans 17 amino acids. V was cut by 3 bases and J by 1 base, with 13 bases left in between. Germline V CDR1 and CDR2: MRHNA, SNTAGT. The CDR3 sequence is CASSEREVFSGANVLTF. The CDR3 DNA follows: TGTGCCAGCAGTGAAAGGGAAGTTTTTTCTGGGGCCAACGTCCTGACTTTC.

The chain is built from TRBV6-5 and TRBJ2-3, with 8 bases matching TRBD1. From germline, CDR1 is MNHEY and CDR2 SVGAGI. With V trimmed by 6 bases and J by 0 bases, 5 bases remained unmatched. CDR3 size: 15 residues. CDR3 nucleotides: TGTGCCAGCAGCCGGGACAGGTCGAGCACAGATACGCAGTATTTT. This encodes CASSRDRSSTDTQYF.

This chain joins TRBV5-4 and TRBJ1-5; a weak D match, TRBD1 (6 bases). Trimming cost V 0 bases and J 4 bases, with 8 bases left between them. From germline, CDR1 is SGHNT and CDR2 YYREEE (reference sequence). This CDR3 spans 14 amino acids. The CDR3 sequence: CASSLEGGNQPQHF. As DNA, the CDR3 is TGTGCCAGCAGCTTGGAAGGGGGGAATCAGCCCCAGCATTTT.

The genes are TRBV5-6 and TRBJ1-1; a possible D gene is TRBD1 (6 bases). The germline V and J ends were trimmed by 4 bases and 11 bases, with 12 bases remaining between them. CDR3 length: 11 residues. The germline V gene encodes CDR1 SGHDT and CDR2 YYEEEE. The CDR3 region has the DNA TGTGCCAGCAGCGTAGGGGGTCGGGCTTTCTTT. This gives the protein CASSVGGRAFF.

The chain joins TRBV2 to TRBJ2-5; 8 bases fit TRBD1. The germline gives CDR1 SNHLY, CDR2 FYNNEI. The CDR3 covers 13 residues. V gave up 4 bases and J gave up 7 bases; unmatched junction bases: 5. The chain's CDR3 is CASSADRVGTQYF. The CDR3 bases are TGTGCCAGCAGTGCGGACAGGGTAGGGACCCAGTACTTC.

The chain joins TRBV21-1 to TRBJ1-5; TRBD1 is taken as the D call from the table, unchecked against the DNA. TRBV21-1 is an annotated pseudogene. This CDR3 is built from 20 residues. The CDR3 protein is CASTKGWKLGTGRENQPQHF. DNA of the CDR3: TGTGCCAGCACCAAAGGTTGGAAACTTGGGACAGGGAGAGAGAATCAGCCCCAGCATTTT.

This chain links TRBV7-9 with TRBJ2-7; D possibly corresponds to TRBD1 (5 bases). Germline V gene data show CDR1 as SEHNR and CDR2 as FQNEAQ (reference sequence). V lost 2 bases to trimming and J lost 3 bases, with 8 bases between them. There are 13 residues in the CDR3. The CDR3 DNA sequence: TGTGCCAGCAGCTTACAGGGATTCTACGAGCAGTACTTC. This gives the protein CASSLQGFYEQYF.

V is TRBV6-5 and J is TRBJ1-4; 7 nucleotides match TRBD1. CDR1 MNHEY and CDR2 SVGAGI come from the germline V gene. The CDR3 contains 14 residues. V was clipped by 6 bases and J by 6 bases; unmatched bases: 7. The CDR3 DNA sequence: TGTGCCAGCAGAGTCGGACAGGAGGATGAAAAACTGTTTTTT. It specifies CASRVGQEDEKLFF.

The V call is TRBV5-1, the J call TRBJ1-4; possible D gene TRBD1, 6 bases. The length of the CDR3 is 16 residues. The germline V and J ends were trimmed by 0 bases and 8 bases, with 17 bases remaining between them. Germline CDR1 SGHRS, CDR2 YFSETQ. The CDR3 DNA reads as TGCGCCAGCAGCTTGGCCGTATGGGGGCCCAGCGAAAAACTGTTTTTT. Encoded protein: CASSLAVWGPSEKLFF.

This clone came up once. CDR3 residues: CASSSAGGPYNEQFF. The DNA for the CDR3 is TGTGCCAGCAGCTCGGCGGGAGGGCCCTACAATGAGCAGTTCTTC. This chain links TRBV11-3 with TRBJ2-1; TRBD2 agrees at 9 bases. The CDR3 has 15 residues. Trimming cost V 4 bases and J 2 bases; bases outside gene matches: 3. CDR1 and CDR2 from the germline V gene are SGHNT and YENEEA.

This clone was detected only once. The gene calls are TRBV29-1 and TRBJ2-7; D is undetermined. The germline V gene has CDR1 SQVTM and CDR2 ANQGSEA. Trimming removed 7 bases at V and 6 bases at J, with 19 bases between. The CDR3 length is 13 residues. DNA for the CDR3: TGCAGCGCAGAAGACGGATACGACGCCGAGCAGTACTTC. Translating it yields CSAEDGYDAEQYF.

This clone was observed a few times. The V call is TRBV5-1, the J call TRBJ2-1, with D possibly being TRBD1 or TRBD2 (5 bases each). V gave up 4 bases and J gave up 8 bases, with 13 bases separating them. There are 13 residues in the CDR3. The germline gives CDR1 SGHRS, CDR2 YFSETQ. Written as DNA, the CDR3 is TGCGCCAGCAGCAGCCAACTAGGGGATGAGCAGTTCTTC. Translated, it gives CASSSQLGDEQFF.

This chain uses TRBV4-1 with TRBJ2-5; D gene uncertain. Germline V gene data show CDR1 as MGHRA and CDR2 as YSYEKL. Trimming took off 2 bases at V and 5 bases at J, with 18 bases between the two ends. The CDR3 consists of 16 residues. Here the CDR3 reads CASSQTTVRLRETQYF. CDR3 in DNA: TGCGCCAGCAGCCAAACCACCGTACGGTTAAGGGAGACCCAGTACTTC.